The 18 T cell receptor beta chains below all came from one sample that was sequenced in a study of spatial heterogeneity in lung cancer. TCRdb processed the 5' RACE reads anew with MiXCR; each CDR3 protein has one entry. The table records approximately 52,000 distinct CDR3 sequences, roughly 7% of them present only once. Time point indicated: sample taken at primary tumor resection. No cells were sorted before sequencing. The whole RNA sequenced was extracted from tumor, nontumor lung or frozen PBMC. The sample consisted of PBMCs, taken at surgery. These receptors were taken from a female donor with early-stage non-small cell lung cancer.

This clonotype was recorded many times. The chain has TRBV6-6 and TRBJ1-1; D gene ambiguous. V was shortened by 5 bases and J by 4 bases, with 17 bases between the two germline ends. From germline, CDR1 is MNHNY and CDR2 SVGAGI (reference sequence). The CDR3 sequence is 15 residues long. For the CDR3, the DNA is TGTGCCAGCAGTAATCCCCGAGGTCTGGGCACTGAAGCTTTCTTT. Translated, it gives CASSNPRGLGTEAFF.

This clonotype was seen ten or more times. V and J are TRBV19 and TRBJ2-7, with 8 bases that match TRBD1. V gave up 9 bases and J gave up 7 bases; unmatched junction bases: 11. This CDR3 comprises 13 residues. Germline CDR1 and CDR2: LNHDA and SQIVND (reference sequence). The CDR3 sequence: CASRPTGEGEQYF. The CDR3 coding sequence is TGTGCCAGCCGCCCGACAGGGGAAGGGGAGCAGTACTTC.

Ten or more counts support this clonotype. This chain uses TRBV7-2 with TRBJ1-1, with D maybe TRBD1 (5 bases). Germline assignment: CDR1 SGHTA and CDR2 FQGNSA. V lost 6 bases and J lost 0, with 8 bases in between. The CDR3 runs to 13 residues. The CDR3 coding sequence is TGTGCCAGCAGTCTACAGGTGAACACTGAAGCTTTCTTT. Translating it yields CASSLQVNTEAFF.

This clonotype was recorded many times. The chain combines TRBV5-1 with TRBJ1-1; no clear D gene. This CDR3 region has 18 residues. Germline V gene lookup returns CDR1 SGHRS and CDR2 YFSETQ. V was cut by 0 bases and J by 5 bases, with 23 bases left in between. CDR3 sequence reads: CASSLAAGGKARVTEAFF. In nucleotides, the CDR3 is TGCGCCAGCAGCTTGGCCGCAGGAGGAAAGGCTCGAGTTACTGAAGCTTTCTTT.

This clonotype showed up just a few times. The J gene is TRBJ2-1, the V gene TRBV10-3; 11 positions match TRBD2. The CDR3 sequence is 15 residues long. Germline lookup yields CDR1 ENHRY and CDR2 SYGVKD. V lost 2 bases, J lost 6 bases, and 3 bases stayed unmatched. The CDR3 reads CAISETSGGINEQFF. Written as DNA, the CDR3 is TGTGCCATCAGTGAGACTAGCGGGGGCATCAATGAGCAGTTCTTC.

This clonotype has a count of ten or more. The chain uses TRBV5-1 and TRBJ2-1; D gene ambiguous. With 1 base removed from V and 0 bases from J, the gap between germline ends came to 8 bases. The length of the CDR3 is 15 residues. Germline V CDR1 and CDR2: SGHRS, YFSETQ. CDR3 residues: CASSLRQASYNEQFF. CDR3 sequence (DNA): TGCGCCAGCAGCTTGAGACAAGCCTCCTACAATGAGCAGTTCTTC.

In its sample, this clonotype was seen many times. The chain recombines TRBV12-3 or TRBV12-4 with TRBJ1-6, with D maybe TRBD1 (6 bases). V lost 5 bases and J 9 bases, leaving 14 bases between the germline ends. This CDR3 is built from 14 residues. As DNA, the CDR3 is TGTGCCAGCAGTGACCTGGGGGACATTTCACCCCTCCACTTT. It yields the protein CASSDLGDISPLHF.

This clonotype was observed at least ten times. The CDR3 nucleotides read TGTGCCACCAGCAGAGATTGGGACACCGGGGAGCTGTTTTTT. As protein: CATSRDWDTGELFF. This chain connects TRBV15 to TRBJ2-2; D remains unclear. The V and J ends lost 0 bases and 3 bases respectively, with 5 bases between them. Looked up from germline, CDR1 is LNHNV and CDR2 is YYDKDF (reference sequence). The CDR3 runs to 14 residues.

This clonotype was detected a few times. The chain links TRBV7-2 to TRBJ2-7; D ambiguous. The germline V gene has CDR1 SGHTA and CDR2 FQGNSA. Trimming cost V 5 bases and J 4 bases, with 9 bases left between them. This CDR3 is 12 amino acids long. CDR3 nucleotides: TGTGCCAGCAGCCAAGCCTATTACGAGCAGTACTTC. Its protein product is CASSQAYYEQYF.

The chain recombines TRBV11-2 with TRBJ2-7; D is possibly TRBD2 (5 bases). The CDR3 runs 12 residues. V lost 4 bases and J lost 3, with 7 bases in between. Germline lookup yields CDR1 SGHAT and CDR2 FQNNGV. The CDR3 nucleotides read TGTGCCAGCAGCTCCGGGGACTACGAGCAGTACTTC. As protein: CASSSGDYEQYF.

This clonotype occurred a few times. The DNA of the CDR3 is TGCAGTGCTAGGGTCCCGGGGGTATACAATGAGCAGTTCTTC. Translation: CSARVPGVYNEQFF. This chain uses TRBV20-1 with TRBJ2-1, with a weak D call TRBD2 (6 bases). Trimming removed 3 bases at V and 4 bases at J, with 13 bases between. Germline CDR1 is DFQATT and CDR2 is SNEGSKA (reference sequence). The CDR3 extends over 14 amino acids.

This clonotype was found many times. The chain employs TRBV7-3 and TRBJ2-6; TRBD2 might be the D (5 bases). The CDR3 has 17 residues. Trimming left V 5 bases short and J 0 bases short, with 14 bases between. The V gene's germline CDR1 is SGHTA and CDR2 FQGTGA. This chain's CDR3 is CASSLAHQSSGANVLTF. The CDR3 nucleotides read TGTGCCAGCAGCCTAGCCCATCAAAGCTCTGGGGCCAACGTCCTGACTTTC.

This clonotype was recorded a few times. The chain carries TRBV6-2 or TRBV6-3 and TRBJ2-2; D is undetermined. The germline CDR1 and CDR2 sequences are MNHEY and SVGEGT. V was cut by 4 bases and J by 10 bases, with 16 bases left in between. The CDR3 is made up of 14 amino acids. CDR3 sequence (DNA): TGTGCCAGCAGTTGGGCGCGAGCCCTTGCGGAGCTGTTTTTT. It is translated as CASSWARALAELFF.

The table lists this clonotype with many counts. The genes are TRBV7-8 and TRBJ1-4; D is unresolved. V lost 6 bases, J lost 7 bases, and 12 bases lay in between. This CDR3 contains 13 residues. Germline CDR1 SGHVS, CDR2 FQNEAQ. The CDR3 coding sequence is TGTGCCAGCAGGAGGCGGGAGAGTGAAAAACTGTTTTTT. It translates to CASRRRESEKLFF.

This clonotype has at least ten counts. This sequence joins TRBV18 and TRBJ2-3; D is undetermined. Germline V gene data show CDR1 as KGHSH and CDR2 as LQKENI. Trimming left V 6 bases short and J 2 bases short, with 6 bases between. The CDR3 totals 12 residues. CDR3 sequence: CASSPITDTQYF. The CDR3 DNA sequence: TGTGCCAGCTCCCCTATCACAGATACGCAGTATTTT.

This clonotype was observed many times. The gene calls are TRBV4-1 and TRBJ1-5; D is possibly TRBD1 (6 bases). Trimming stripped 2 bases from V and 6 bases from J, with 14 bases between. The CDR3 totals 15 residues. CDR1 is MGHRA and CDR2 is YSYEKL in the germline V gene. The CDR3 DNA is TGCGCCAGCAGCCAAACCGACAGGCCAAGTCAGCCCCAGCATTTT. It specifies CASSQTDRPSQPQHF.

This clonotype has ten or more counts. The chain combines TRBV5-1 with TRBJ2-5; possibly TRBD1 for D (5 bases). V shed 4 bases and J shed 5 bases, with 12 bases lying between them. CDR1 and CDR2 (germline): SGHRS, YFSETQ. The CDR3 has 13 residues. The CDR3 here is CASSVGPGETQYF. CDR3 DNA sequence: TGCGCCAGCAGCGTGGGGCCGGGTGAGACCCAGTACTTC.

This clonotype was counted many times. This chain connects TRBV5-6 to TRBJ2-5, with D unresolved. The germline V gene encodes CDR1 SGHDT and CDR2 YYEEEE. The V gene lost 4 bases and the J gene lost 2 bases, with 12 bases spanning the gap. The CDR3 loop spans 14 amino acids. The chain's CDR3 is CASSETGTQETQYF. In DNA form, the CDR3 reads TGTGCCAGCAGCGAGACTGGAACTCAAGAGACCCAGTACTTC.